The rows below give T cell receptor beta chains drawn from one sample of a study of response to subunit inactivated influenza vaccine. TCRdb independently ran MiXCR on the RT-PCR reads; one entry per CDR3 protein. The sample has hundreds of thousands of distinct CDR3 sequences; about 25% are singletons. Specimen: CD4+ T cells sorted from PBMCs, collected roughly 5 days after vaccination. These receptors all come from a man aged 45 to 65 who received an inactivated influenza vaccine. Each CDR3 is given with its conserved first and last residue. Fields, in order: J gene, D gene, V gene, clone size, CDR3 DNA, CDR3 protein. The D gene is left open where the match is weak. Some rows mark clone size as missing; the rest say once, few, many or name a class of expanded clone.

J: TRBJ1-1
D: -
V: TRBV11-1
size: -
DNA: TGTGCCAGCAGCTTAGGGAACGTTTGGACAGCTTCTAGCACTGAAGCTTTCTTT
CDR3: CASSLGNVWTASSTEAFF

J: TRBJ2-1
D: TRBD2
V: TRBV11-2
size: -
DNA: TGTGCCAGCAGCTTTGCTAGCGGGGGGAGCATTGAGCAGTTCTTC
CDR3: CASSFASGGSIEQFF

J: TRBJ1-5
D: TRBD1
V: TRBV6-1
size: few
DNA: TGTGCCAGCAGTGACCGGGACAGGGGTGGACAGCCCCAGCATTTT
CDR3: CASSDRDRGGQPQHF

J: TRBJ2-3
D: -
V: TRBV14
size: -
DNA: TGTGCCAGCAGCCTATTTCTTCAGGATACGCAGTATTTT
CDR3: CASSLFLQDTQYF

J: TRBJ2-3
D: -
V: TRBV20-1
size: few
DNA: TGCAGTGCTAGCCTCCAAGGGGCCTTCACAGATACGCAGTATTTT
CDR3: CSASLQGAFTDTQYF

J: TRBJ2-5
D: -
V: TRBV5-1
size: few
DNA: TGCGCCAGCAGCTCCGGGGTCGGGACACAGCAAGAGACCCAGTACTTC
CDR3: CASSSGVGTQQETQYF

J: TRBJ2-7
D: TRBD1
V: TRBV29-1
size: once
DNA: TGCAGCGTTGAGGACAGGGCCGGCTACGAGCAGTACTTC
CDR3: CSVEDRAGYEQYF

J: TRBJ2-2
D: -
V: TRBV5-1
size: -
DNA: TGCGCCAGCAGCCTGCCCTCCAGGGCTGACGGGGAGCTGTTTTTT
CDR3: CASSLPSRADGELFF

J: TRBJ2-2
D: -
V: TRBV5-1
size: few
DNA: TGCGCCAGCAGCACCGGTGGCGTCTCCGGGGAGCTGTTTTTT
CDR3: CASSTGGVSGELFF

J: TRBJ2-5
D: -
V: TRBV18
size: -
DNA: TGTGCCAGCTCACCAAGGCCGGGGCAGGAGACCCAGTACTTC
CDR3: CASSPRPGQETQYF

J: TRBJ2-7
D: -
V: TRBV7-9
size: -
DNA: TGTGCCAGCAGCTTACGGCAGGGCAGCGTCGAGCAGTACTTC
CDR3: CASSLRQGSVEQYF

J: TRBJ2-3
D: TRBD2
V: TRBV4-3
size: -
DNA: TGCGCCAGCAGCCAAGAGGAGCGGGGGTCAGCAGATACGCAGTATTTT
CDR3: CASSQEERGSADTQYF

J: TRBJ2-1
D: -
V: TRBV7-8
size: -
DNA: TGTGCCAGCAGCGCAACGACTGAATACAATGAGCAGTTCTTC
CDR3: CASSATTEYNEQFF

J: TRBJ1-5
D: -
V: TRBV12-3/TRBV12-4
size: -
DNA: TGTGCCAGCGAGGACAGATTCTTCAATCAGCCCCAGCATTTT
CDR3: CASEDRFFNQPQHF

J: TRBJ2-7
D: TRBD1
V: TRBV20-1
size: few
DNA: TGCAGTGCTAGAGATCTCCTGGGGACAGGGGGGACTTACGAGCAGTACTTC
CDR3: CSARDLLGTGGTYEQYF

J: TRBJ2-4
D: -
V: TRBV5-6
size: -
DNA: -
CDR3: CASSVGTGSTPIF

J: TRBJ1-5
D: -
V: TRBV20-1
size: -
DNA: TGCAGTGCTAGACCCCAGAATAGCAATCAGCCCCAGCATTTT
CDR3: CSARPQNSNQPQHF

J: TRBJ2-1
D: -
V: TRBV5-1
size: many
DNA: TGCGCCAGCAGCGCTAGCCGGGAAAAGCAGTTCTTC
CDR3: CASSASREKQFF

J: TRBJ1-1
D: -
V: TRBV19
size: -
DNA: TGTGCCAGTCGGGTCCTGCTAGGAGATAACACTGAAGCTTTCTTT
CDR3: CASRVLLGDNTEAFF

J: TRBJ1-2
D: -
V: TRBV27
size: few
DNA: TGTGCCAGCAGTTTTTTGATAGGACCTAACTATGGCTACACCTTC
CDR3: CASSFLIGPNYGYTF

J: TRBJ1-4
D: -
V: TRBV5-1
size: -
DNA: TGCGCCAGCAGCCCCCGGGTAGGCGGTAATGAAAAACTGTTTTTT
CDR3: CASSPRVGGNEKLFF

J: TRBJ2-7
D: TRBD1
V: TRBV6-1
size: -
DNA: TGTGCCAGCAGACGGGGGGACAGGGCCATAGGCGAGCAGTACTTC
CDR3: CASRRGDRAIGEQYF

J: TRBJ2-5
D: -
V: TRBV6-2/TRBV6-3
size: -
DNA: TGTGCCAGCAGACCTCTGGACGGGGAGACCCAGTACTTC
CDR3: CASRPLDGETQYF

J: TRBJ2-5
D: TRBD2
V: TRBV12-3/TRBV12-4
size: few
DNA: TGTGCCAGCAGTTTTGTAGCGGGGGGATTAGAGACCCAGTACTTC
CDR3: CASSFVAGGLETQYF

J: TRBJ2-7
D: TRBD1
V: TRBV11-2
size: many
DNA: TGTGCCAGCAGGCTCATCCGGGACAGGGGAGGCGAGCAGTACTTC
CDR3: CASRLIRDRGGEQYF

J: TRBJ2-4
D: -
V: TRBV20-1
size: -
DNA: TGCAGTGCTACCTCTCCCACGGGAACAGGGTCCAAAAACATTCAGTACTTC
CDR3: CSATSPTGTGSKNIQYF

J: TRBJ1-4
D: -
V: TRBV4-2
size: -
DNA: TGTGCCAGCAGCCGAGGACGGGAGAATGAAAAACTGTTTTTT
CDR3: CASSRGRENEKLFF

J: TRBJ2-2
D: TRBD2
V: TRBV7-2
size: few
DNA: TGTGCCAGCAAGGCGGGGGCCGGGGAGCTGTTTTTT
CDR3: CASKAGAGELFF

J: TRBJ2-7
D: TRBD2
V: TRBV20-1
size: few
DNA: TGCAGTGCTACTTTCGACGGGGGGGAGTTTAACGAGCAGTACTTC
CDR3: CSATFDGGEFNEQYF

J: TRBJ2-3
D: TRBD2
V: TRBV6-1
size: few
DNA: TGTGCCAGCAGAAATAGCGGGACTGCTGACAATACGCAGTATTTT
CDR3: CASRNSGTADNTQYF

J: TRBJ2-1
D: -
V: TRBV24-1
size: -
DNA: TGTGCCACCAGTGACGAGCGGAGCTCCTACAATGAGCAGTTCTTC
CDR3: CATSDERSSYNEQFF

J: TRBJ2-3
D: -
V: TRBV7-2
size: many
DNA: TGTGCCAGCAGCTTACAGGTCACAGATACGCAGTATTTT
CDR3: CASSLQVTDTQYF

J: TRBJ1-5
D: -
V: TRBV5-1
size: -
DNA: TGCGCCAGCAGCCCGGACTTGGGCAATCAGCCCCAGCATTTT
CDR3: CASSPDLGNQPQHF

J: TRBJ1-5
D: TRBD1
V: TRBV28
size: few
DNA: TGTGCCAGCATCTGGGGGGGACAGGGAGGCAATCAGCCCCAGCATTTT
CDR3: CASIWGGQGGNQPQHF

J: TRBJ2-5
D: TRBD2
V: TRBV5-1
size: many
DNA: TGCGCCAGCAGCGAAGCCGGGACTAGCCAAGAGACCCAGTACTTC
CDR3: CASSEAGTSQETQYF

J: TRBJ2-1
D: TRBD2
V: TRBV7-9
size: -
DNA: TGTGCCAGCAGCCAAGGACTAGCGTTCTACAATGAGCAGTTCTTC
CDR3: CASSQGLAFYNEQFF

J: TRBJ2-5
D: TRBD2
V: TRBV10-3
size: -
DNA: TGTGCCATCAGTCCCGCACCGGGACTAGCGGCTCAAGAGACCCAGTACTTC
CDR3: CAISPAPGLAAQETQYF

J: TRBJ1-1
D: TRBD1
V: TRBV12-3/TRBV12-4
size: -
DNA: TGTGCCAGCAAACGTAAACTACAGGGGGTTGCTGAAGCTTACTTT
CDR3: CASKRKLQGVAEAYF

J: TRBJ2-1
D: -
V: TRBV4-3
size: -
DNA: TGCGCCAGCAGCCAAGATGTCGGAATTTCCTACAATGAGCAGTTCTTC
CDR3: CASSQDVGISYNEQFF

J: TRBJ1-1
D: -
V: TRBV7-8
size: few
DNA: TGTGCCAGCAGCTTAGCGCTGCGCAGCATGAACACTGAAGCTTTCTTT
CDR3: CASSLALRSMNTEAFF

J: TRBJ2-5
D: -
V: TRBV4-3
size: -
DNA: TGCGCCAGCAGCCTGTGGACAAGAGGAGAGACCCAGTACTTC
CDR3: CASSLWTRGETQYF

J: TRBJ1-5
D: -
V: TRBV6-1
size: -
DNA: TGTGCCAGCAGTGAAGGGGCACAGCCCAATCAGCCCCAGCATTTT
CDR3: CASSEGAQPNQPQHF

J: TRBJ2-1
D: -
V: TRBV24-1
size: -
DNA: TGTGCCACCAGTCCCTCGGCGGGGCGGGGACCCTACAATGAGCAGTTCTTC
CDR3: CATSPSAGRGPYNEQFF

J: TRBJ2-7
D: -
V: TRBV29-1
size: -
DNA: TGCAGCGGTATGGGGTCAGGGGTCGGCGAGCAGTACTTC
CDR3: CSGMGSGVGEQYF

J: TRBJ1-4
D: TRBD1
V: TRBV5-1
size: -
DNA: TGCGCCAGCAGCTTGGGACAGGGAGTCGGTAATGAAAAACTGTTTTTT
CDR3: CASSLGQGVGNEKLFF